This T cell receptor beta chain appears in the sequencing data of a study of stem cell transplantation in POMP-related autoinflammatory disease. Looking at the study overall: Impaired MHC class I-dependent CD8+ differentiation was hypothesized from defective thymoproteasomes. After transplant, neutrophils and platelets showed 100% graft donor chimerism through one year. The study's findings and limits: Fewer unique TRB V-J gene pairings were identified in patients with PRAID.

A note on this clone: The antigen is undetermined.

TCRdb's table, derived via immunoSEQ multiplex PCR, lists solely in-frame clones and lacks some. Among 7,500 to 10,000 clones listed, roughly 88% were seen once. CDR3 size: 15 residues. The V and J ends lost 6 bases and 3 bases respectively, with 15 bases between them. From germline, CDR1 is MNHEY and CDR2 SVGAGI. The source of this sequence is a human patient with POMP-related autoinflammation and immune dysregulation (PRAID). Some T cells may have come from the graft donor. J is TRBJ1-5 and V is TRBV6-5; tentative D call: TRBD1 (5 bases). Sequences were derived from CD8+ T cells from PBMCs, sampled after stem cell transplantation. CDR3 protein: CASRGTGGPNQPQHF. Written as DNA, the CDR3 is TGTGCCAGCAGAGGGACCGGGGGTCCCAATCAGCCCCAGCATTTT.